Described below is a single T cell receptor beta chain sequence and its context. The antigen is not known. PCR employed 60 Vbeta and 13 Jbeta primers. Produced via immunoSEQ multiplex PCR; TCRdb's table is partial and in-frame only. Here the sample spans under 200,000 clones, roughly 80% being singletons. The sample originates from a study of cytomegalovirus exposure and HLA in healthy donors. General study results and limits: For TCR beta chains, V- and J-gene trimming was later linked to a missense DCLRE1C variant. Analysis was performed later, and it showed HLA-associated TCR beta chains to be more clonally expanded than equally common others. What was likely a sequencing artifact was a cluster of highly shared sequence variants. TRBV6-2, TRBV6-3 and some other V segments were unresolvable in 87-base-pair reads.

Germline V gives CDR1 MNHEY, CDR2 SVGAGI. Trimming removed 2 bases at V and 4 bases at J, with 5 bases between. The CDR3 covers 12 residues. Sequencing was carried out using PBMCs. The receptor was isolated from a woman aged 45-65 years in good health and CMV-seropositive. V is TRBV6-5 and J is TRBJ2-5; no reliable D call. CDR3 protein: CASSYPRETQYF. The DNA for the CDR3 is TGTGCCAGCAGTTACCCCAGAGAGACCCAGTACTTC.